Listed below are T cell receptor beta chains from one sample, sequenced in a study of long-term antiretroviral therapy in people with HIV. Libraries were prepared by immunoSEQ multiplex PCR; TCRdb keeps only in-frame clonotypes and omits some of them. The sample has approximately 21,000 clones, about 88% seen once; the top ten hold 3.5%. The starting material was unsorted PBMCs, obtained 2.3 years after starting antiretroviral therapy. The source is a man aged 55-75 years with HIV. Both conserved end residues are part of each CDR3. A D gene is named only where the DNA matches it firmly. A clone size is listed for some rows: how often the clone was seen (once, few, many), or a class if it is expanded.

>TRBJ2-6|.|TRBV27|.
CASSLSSGSNSGANVLTF
TGTGCCAGCAGTTTATCATCGGGGTCCAACTCTGGGGCCAACGTCCTGACTTTC
>TRBJ2-7|.|TRBV11-2|.
CASSLVEQYF
TGTGCCAGCAGCTTAGTCGAGCAGTACTTC
>TRBJ1-5|.|TRBV30|.
CAWSPGSNQPQHF
TGTGCCTGGAGCCCAGGTAGCAATCAGCCCCAGCATTTT
>TRBJ2-3|.|TRBV6-6|TRBD2
CASRGRLAGGLDTQYF
TGTGCCAGCAGAGGGAGACTAGCGGGAGGCTTAGATACGCAGTATTTT
>TRBJ2-2|.|TRBV5-1|.
CASLSHHTGELFF
TGCGCCAGCTTATCTCACCACACCGGGGAGCTGTTTTTT
>TRBJ1-5|.|TRBV9|.
CASSEEAGQPQHF
TGTGCCAGCAGCGAGGAGGCCGGTCAGCCCCAGCATTTT
>TRBJ2-7|.|TRBV7-9|TRBD2
CASSSTTSGGYEQYF
TGTGCCAGCAGCTCGACGACTAGCGGAGGTTACGAGCAGTACTTC
>TRBJ1-5|.|TRBV6-1|.
CASSEVFNQPQHF
TGTGCCAGCAGCGAAGTGTTCAATCAGCCCCAGCATTTT
>TRBJ2-3|.|TRBV29-1|.
CSGTYTDTQYF
TGCAGCGGGACCTACACAGATACGCAGTATTTT
>TRBJ1-1|.|TRBV18|.
CASSPRNGPNTEAFF
TGTGCCAGCTCACCACGAAACGGACCGAACACTGAAGCTTTCTTT
>TRBJ2-1|.|TRBV11-2|TRBD1
CASSSRTGTVYNEQFF
TGTGCCAGCAGCTCTCGGACCGGGACAGTCTACAATGAGCAGTTCTTC
>TRBJ2-2|.|TRBV20-1|.
CSAIRTGELFF
TGCAGTGCTATCCGCACCGGGGAGCTGTTTTTT
>TRBJ2-1|.|TRBV5-1|TRBD2
CASSTGPSGLLGEQFF
TGCGCCAGCAGCACAGGACCTAGCGGGCTTTTGGGTGAGCAGTTCTTC
>TRBJ2-7|.|TRBV5-1|TRBD2
CASSVGGGYEQYF
TGCGCCAGCAGTGTTGGGGGGGGCTACGAGCAGTACTTC
>TRBJ2-7|.|TRBV7-9|.
CASSLTRGGILAYEQYF
TGTGCCAGCAGCTTAACTCGGGGCGGGATCTTAGCCTACGAGCAGTACTTC
>TRBJ2-1|.|TRBV7-2|TRBD2
CASSEGLANNEQFF
TGTGCCAGCAGCGAAGGACTAGCTAACAATGAGCAGTTCTTC
>TRBJ2-7|once|TRBV9|.
CASEGDTYEQYF
TGTGCCAGCGAAGGGGATACCTACGAGCAGTACTTC
>TRBJ2-7|.|TRBV5-1|.
CASSIGAVSNEQYF
TGCGCCAGCAGCATTGGGGCCGTTTCAAACGAGCAGTACTTC
>TRBJ1-3|.|TRBV19|.
CASSIRTNSGNTIYF
TGTGCCAGTAGTATACGGACGAACTCTGGAAACACCATATATTTT
>TRBJ1-1|.|TRBV27|.
CASSLLPYGQTTNTEAFF
TGTGCCAGCAGCCTCTTACCCTACGGTCAGACGACTAACACTGAAGCTTTCTTT
>TRBJ2-7|.|TRBV10-1|.
CASSDAATYEQYF
TGCGCCAGCAGTGATGCGGCCACCTACGAGCAGTACTTC
>TRBJ1-3|.|TRBV30|.
CAWSVSGNTIYF
TGTGCCTGGAGTGTAAGCGGAAACACCATATATTTT
>TRBJ2-2|.|TRBV27|.
CASSLSGGYTGELFF
TGTGCCAGCAGTTTGTCCGGGGGCTACACCGGGGAGCTGTTTTTT
>TRBJ1-1|.|TRBV13|TRBD1
CASSSQGDWTFF
TGTGCCAGCAGCTCACAGGGGGACTGGACTTTCTTT
>TRBJ1-1|.|TRBV10-2|TRBD1
CASRHEWTGNTEAFF
TGCGCCAGCAGGCATGAGTGGACAGGGAACACTGAAGCTTTCTTT
>TRBJ2-3|.|TRBV9|TRBD2
CASSVGKRGGTDTQYF
TGTGCCAGCAGCGTAGGAAAGCGGGGGGGAACAGATACGCAGTATTTT
>TRBJ2-3|.|TRBV30|TRBD2
CAWKLAGAPDTQYF
TGTGCCTGGAAGCTAGCGGGGGCCCCAGATACGCAGTATTTT
>TRBJ1-6|once|TRBV5-8|.
CASSLAGAGSPLHF
TGTGCCAGCAGCTTGGCGGGGGCCGGCTCACCCCTCCACTTT
>TRBJ2-2|.|TRBV5-1|.
CASRGTGTTNTGELFF
TGCGCCAGCAGGGGTACCGGGACGACGAACACCGGGGAGCTGTTTTTT
>TRBJ2-1|.|TRBV6-5|.
CASSYSRTGYNEQFF
TGTGCCAGCAGTTACTCCCGGACTGGTTACAATGAGCAGTTCTTC
>TRBJ1-6|few|TRBV6-5|.
CASNRNTDSPLHF
TGTGCCAGCAATCGGAACACGGATTCACCCCTCCACTTT
>TRBJ1-3|.|TRBV18|.
CASSPFSRHSTGNTIYF
TGTGCCAGCTCACCATTCTCGCGGCACAGTACTGGAAACACCATATATTTT
>TRBJ2-5|.|TRBV7-9|.
CASSLVGQMGETQYF
TGTGCCAGCAGCTTAGTTGGACAGATGGGGGAGACCCAGTACTTC
>TRBJ2-1|.|TRBV5-1|.
CASSLGGSSYNEQFF
TGCGCCAGCTCATTGGGGGGAAGTTCCTACAATGAGCAGTTCTTC
>TRBJ2-7|.|TRBV5-6|TRBD1
CASSLGTGGNYEQYF
TGTGCCAGCAGCTTGGGGACAGGGGGCAATTACGAGCAGTACTTC
>TRBJ1-2|few|TRBV2|TRBD1
CASSDDRVDYGYTF
TGTGCCAGCAGCGATGACAGGGTTGACTATGGCTACACCTTC
>TRBJ2-7|.|TRBV5-1|.
CASSLSVGALYYEQYF
TGCGCCAGCAGCTTGTCTGTCGGGGCACTCTACTACGAGCAGTACTTC
>TRBJ2-7|.|TRBV5-3|TRBD2
CARSTGDSGNYEQYF
TGTGCCAGAAGCACTGGGGATAGCGGGAACTACGAGCAGTACTTC
>TRBJ2-1|.|TRBV11-2|.
CASSQGSSNEQFF
TGTGCCAGCAGCCAAGGGTCAAGCAATGAGCAGTTCTTC
>TRBJ2-5|.|TRBV7-6|.
CASSASQETQYF
TGTGCCAGCAGCGCGTCCCAAGAGACCCAGTACTTC
>TRBJ2-5|.|TRBV29-1|.
CSVALVLQETQYF
TGCAGCGTTGCGCTGGTGTTACAAGAGACCCAGTACTTC
>TRBJ2-6|.|TRBV7-9|TRBD1
CASSPGRTGAGANVLTF
TGTGCCAGCAGCCCGGGTCGCACAGGGGCTGGGGCCAACGTCCTGACTTTC
>TRBJ1-1|.|TRBV6-1|.
CASSVILGLDTEAFF
TGTGCCAGCAGTGTAATTCTAGGGTTGGACACTGAAGCTTTCTTT
>TRBJ1-5|.|TRBV6-6|.
CATAFNSNQPQHF
TGTGCCACCGCCTTCAATAGCAATCAGCCCCAGCATTTT
>TRBJ2-1|.|TRBV10-3|.
CAISEEPSYNEQFF
TGTGCCATCAGTGAAGAGCCCTCCTACAATGAGCAGTTCTTC
>TRBJ1-6|few|TRBV27|.
CASNRDYPNNSPLHF
TGTGCCAGCAATAGGGATTATCCCAATAATTCACCCCTCCACTTT
>TRBJ1-2|.|TRBV30|TRBD1
CAWSEQGAVYGYTF
TGTGCCTGGAGTGAACAGGGGGCCGTCTATGGCTACACCTTC
>TRBJ2-7|.|TRBV4-2|.
CASSQRAYMYEQYF
TGTGCCAGCAGCCAACGGGCCTACATGTACGAGCAGTACTTC
>TRBJ2-7|.|TRBV5-5|TRBD2
CASSLGVGRAYEQYF
TGTGCCAGCAGCTTGGGGGTCGGGAGGGCCTACGAGCAGTACTTC
>TRBJ1-6|.|TRBV18|.
CASSPPSRQNSPLHF
TGTGCCAGCTCACCACCGTCGCGGCAAAATTCACCCCTCCACTTT
>TRBJ2-3|.|TRBV9|.
CASSSTGRRDHTQYF
TGTGCCAGCAGCTCAACAGGGCGGAGGGACCATACGCAGTATTTT
>TRBJ2-1|.|TRBV7-3|TRBD2
CASSLMGRGGSPNNEQFF
TGTGCCAGCAGCTTAATGGGACGGGGCGGGAGTCCGAACAATGAGCAGTTCTTC
>TRBJ2-3|.|TRBV7-9|.
CASSLAVSTDTQYF
TGTGCCAGCAGCTTAGCGGTCAGCACAGATACGCAGTATTTT